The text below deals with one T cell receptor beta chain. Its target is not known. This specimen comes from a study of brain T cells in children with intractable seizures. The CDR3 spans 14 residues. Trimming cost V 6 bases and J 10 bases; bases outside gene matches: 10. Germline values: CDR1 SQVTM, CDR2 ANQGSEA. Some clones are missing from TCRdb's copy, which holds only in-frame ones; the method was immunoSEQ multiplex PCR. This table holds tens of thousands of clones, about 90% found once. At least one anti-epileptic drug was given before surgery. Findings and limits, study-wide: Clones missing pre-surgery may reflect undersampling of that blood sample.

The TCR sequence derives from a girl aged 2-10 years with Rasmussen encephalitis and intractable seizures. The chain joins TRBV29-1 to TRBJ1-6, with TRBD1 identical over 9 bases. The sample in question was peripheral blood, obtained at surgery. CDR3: CSVGGDRGNSPLHF. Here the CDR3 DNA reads TGCAGCGTGGGGGGAGACAGGGGGAACTCACCCCTCCACTTT.